The present T cell receptor (beta chain) was sequenced within a study of technical replicates of blood from a handful of donors. Trimming stripped 1 base from V and 6 bases from J, with 15 bases between. Germline CDR1 is GTSNPN and CDR2 is SVGIG (reference sequence). The CDR3 spans 14 residues. The data were produced by immunoSEQ multiplex PCR, yet TCRdb's version contains in-frame clones alone and is incomplete. The top ten clones hold about 0.36% of a sample with 79,000 or so clones, 90% to 95% of them seen once. The chain links TRBV30 to TRBJ1-2; possible D gene TRBD1, 6 bases. The sequenced sample consisted of T cells isolated from PBMCs. The receptor was derived from a human donor in good health. The CDR3 reads CAWSAAGEGDGYTF. CDR3 in DNA: TGTGCCTGGAGTGCAGCAGGGGAAGGCGATGGCTACACCTTC.